These 13 T cell receptor beta chains share one sample of origin, sequenced in a study of cytomegalovirus exposure and HLA in healthy donors. 60 Vbeta and 13 Jbeta primers were used in PCR. Assay used: immunoSEQ multiplex PCR; TCRdb lists only in-frame clones, some missing. The sample holds 110,000 to 150,000 clones. Sequencing used PBMCs. The receptors come from a young woman in good health and CMV-seronegative.

The V and J genes are TRBV4-1 and TRBJ2-5; TRBD1 might be the D (6 bases). This CDR3 comprises 14 residues. V dropped 4 bases and J dropped 4 bases, with 13 bases sitting between them. CDR1 MGHRA and CDR2 YSYEKL come from the germline V gene. The CDR3 is CASSPIQGIETQYF. Written as DNA, the CDR3 is TGCGCCAGCAGCCCGATACAGGGAATAGAGACCCAGTACTTC.

Regarding this clone: A read error may produce the germline difference seen at one junction end. Other DNA sequences of this sample code for an identical CDR3. The genes are TRBV14 and TRBJ2-5, with D maybe TRBD2 (5 bases). The length of the CDR3 is 15 residues. Germline V CDR1 and CDR2: SGHDN, FVKESK. Here the CDR3 reads CASSQRPGLAQTQYF. The CDR3 DNA sequence: TGTGCCAGCAGCCAACGTCCCGGCCTAGCACAGACTCAGTACTTC.

The V gene is TRBV28, the J gene TRBJ2-7, with D tentatively TRBD1 (5 bases). CDR1 and CDR2 from the germline V gene are MDHEN and SYDVKM. This CDR3 comprises 14 residues. V was pared by 6 bases and J by 2 bases, with 14 bases between. The CDR3 DNA follows: TGTGCCAGCAGCGACAACGGACACCCCTACGAGCAGTACGTC. Amino acids: CASSDNGHPYEQYV.

This sequence joins TRBV7-8 and TRBJ1-2; TRBD1 aligns across 11 bases. J was trimmed by 6 bases and V by 5 bases; bases with no gene match: 11. This CDR3 region has 16 residues. CDR1 is SGHVS, CDR2 FQNEAQ, per germline. CDR3 residues: CASSGPGQGELDGYTF. As DNA, the CDR3 is TGTGCCAGCAGCGGGCCGGGACAGGGGGAATTAGATGGCTACACCTTC. Filled out from reference TRBV7-8 and TRBJ1-2, the complete variable domain reads GAGVSQSPRYKVAKRGQDVALRCDPISGHVSLFWYQQALGQGPEFLTYFQNEAQLDKSGLPSDRFFAERPEGSVSTLKIQRTQQEDSAVYLCASSGPGQGELDGYTFGSGTRLTVV.

The V gene is TRBV5-1, the J gene TRBJ2-1, with D uncertain. This CDR3 comprises 13 residues. V shed 2 bases and J shed 3 bases, with 6 bases lying between them. The V gene's germline CDR1 is SGHRS and CDR2 YFSETQ. The CDR3 spells CASSFNSYNEQFF. DNA of the CDR3: TGCGCCAGCAGCTTCAACAGCTACAATGAGCAGTTCTTC.

The V call is TRBV11-2, the J call TRBJ2-7; 9 bases match TRBD1. Germline values: CDR1 SGHAT, CDR2 FQNNGV. V gave up 4 bases and J gave up 7 bases; unmatched junction bases: 8. This CDR3 spans 14 amino acids. This CDR3 reads CASSSQGARLEQYF. CDR3 DNA: TGTGCCAGCAGCTCACAGGGGGCGCGATTGGAGCAGTACTTC.

This chain joins TRBV5-1 and TRBJ2-1; 10 bases align to TRBD1. Germline-derived CDR1 and CDR2 are SGHRS and YFSETQ. V gave up 1 base and J gave up 8 bases; unmatched junction bases: 9. This CDR3 is built from 16 residues. CDR3 in DNA: TGCGCCAGCAGCTTGTTTTCCGGGGACAGGGGATATGAGCAGTTCTTC. Its protein is CASSLFSGDRGYEQFF. The full variable domain, with the rest looked up from reference TRBV5-1 and TRBJ2-1, is KAGVTQTPRYLIKTRGQQVTLSCSPISGHRSVSWYQQTPGQGLQFLFEYFSETQRNKGNFPGRFSGRQFSNSRSEMNVSTLELGDSALYLCASSLFSGDRGYEQFFGPGTRLTVL.

The chain is built from TRBV5-1 and TRBJ2-3, with D unresolved. The CDR3 sequence is 15 residues long. The germline V gene has CDR1 SGHRS and CDR2 YFSETQ. Trimming removed 7 bases from V and 0 bases from J, with 15 bases in between. CDR3 residues: CASVSISTSTDTQYF. The CDR3, as DNA: TGCGCCAGCGTGAGTATATCGACTAGCACAGATACGCAGTATTTT.

The V call is TRBV5-4, the J call TRBJ1-1; D possibly corresponds to TRBD1 (6 bases). Trimming removed 1 base at V and 4 bases at J, with 14 bases between. Germline values: CDR1 SGHNT, CDR2 YYREEE (reference sequence). CDR3 size: 15 residues. CDR3 nucleotides: TGTGCCAGCAGCTTGTCTGCAGGGGTGGGCACTGAAGCTTTCTTT. Translating gives CASSLSAGVGTEAFF.

The chain recombines TRBV15 with TRBJ2-3, with D possibly TRBD2 on 5 matching bases. Germline V gives CDR1 LNHNV, CDR2 YYDKDF (reference sequence). V lost 0 bases to trimming and J lost 8 bases, with 9 bases between them. CDR3 length: 13 residues. The CDR3: CATSRDQAGTQYF. DNA of the CDR3: TGTGCCACCAGCAGAGATCAGGCGGGTACGCAGTATTTT.

The V and J genes are TRBV6-6 and TRBJ1-1, with D hard to call. V was trimmed by 5 bases and J by 11 bases, leaving 15 bases between them. Germline CDR1 and CDR2: MNHNY and SVGAGI (reference sequence). The CDR3 has 12 residues. The CDR3 here is CASSTQWVEAFF. The CDR3 DNA reads as TGTGCCAGCAGTACACAGTGGGTTGAGGCTTTCTTT.

The chain has TRBV20-1 and TRBJ2-1; tentatively, D is TRBD2 (7 bases). The CDR3 sequence is 11 residues long. The germline V gene encodes CDR1 DFQATT and CDR2 SNEGSKA (reference sequence). V lost 2 bases, J lost 9 bases, and 8 bases lay in between. In DNA form, the CDR3 reads TGCAGTGCTAGACGGGGGGCTGAGCAGTTCTTC. Translation: CSARRGAEQFF.

The V and J genes are TRBV6-6 and TRBJ2-5; D may be TRBD2 (6 bases). The CDR3 length is 16 residues. Germline CDR1 is MNHNY and CDR2 is SVGAGI (reference sequence). The V and J ends lost 3 bases and 5 bases respectively, with 19 bases between them. The CDR3 DNA follows: TGTGCCAGCAGTTATTTTGACCGGGACTCGGCGGAGACCCAGTACTTC. Encoded protein: CASSYFDRDSAETQYF.